A selection of T cell receptor beta chains follows, all from one sample in a study of cytomegalovirus exposure and HLA in healthy donors. Only in-frame clones appear in the TCRdb table, and some are missing; sequencing was by immunoSEQ multiplex PCR. The sample contains 120,000 to 150,000 clones, around 73% of which appear only once. Sequencing was performed on PBMCs. These receptors were collected from a woman aged 40-49 years in good health and CMV-seronegative. The CDR3 runs from the conserved cysteine through the conserved F or W. D genes are given only for firm matches. Size is stated for part of the rows, as once, few or many counts, or as a class when the clone is expanded.

clone size | J gene | D gene | V gene | CDR3 protein | CDR3 DNA
. | TRBJ2-5 | TRBD2 | TRBV29-1 | CSVVSERGQETQYF | TGCAGCGTTGTCTCCGAGCGGGGACAAGAGACCCAGTACTTC
. | TRBJ2-1 | TRBD2 | TRBV5-1 | CASHQRGGGEDNEQFF | TGCGCCAGCCATCAGCGGGGCGGGGGGGAAGACAATGAGCAGTTCTTC
. | TRBJ1-4 | . | TRBV11-2 | CASSLGGTYEKLFF | TGTGCCAGCAGCTTAGGGGGGACATATGAAAAACTGTTTTTT
. | TRBJ2-5 | . | TRBV28 | CASSPNREYQETQYF | TGTGCCAGCAGCCCCAACAGAGAGTACCAAGAGACCCAGTACTTC
. | TRBJ2-3 | . | TRBV9 | CASSVGQAEDTQYF | TGTGCCAGCAGCGTAGGACAGGCCGAAGATACGCAGTATTTT
. | TRBJ2-7 | . | TRBV5-1 | CASSLEQGSYEQYF | TGCGCCAGCAGCTTGGAACAGGGTTCCTACGAGCAGTACTTC
few | TRBJ2-5 | TRBD1 | TRBV6-1 | CASSESATGTGRETQYF | TGTGCCAGCAGTGAATCGGCAACCGGGACAGGGAGGGAGACCCAGTACTTC
. | TRBJ2-1 | . | TRBV7-9 | CASSLAAGASSYNEQFF | TGTGCCAGCAGCTTAGCGGCAGGGGCGAGCTCCTACAATGAGCAGTTCTTC
. | TRBJ1-5 | TRBD1 | TRBV5-1 | CASSLDPTGYNQPQHF | TGCGCCAGCAGCTTGGATCCGACAGGGTACAATCAGCCCCAGCATTTT
. | TRBJ1-2 | TRBD1 | TRBV28 | CASSFRQGDAPYTF | TGTGCCAGCAGTTTCCGACAGGGGGATGCCCCCTACACCTTC
few | TRBJ1-3 | . | TRBV14 | CASSLDTSGNTIYF | TGTGCCAGCAGCTTGGACACCTCTGGAAACACCATATATTTT
. | TRBJ2-5 | TRBD2 | TRBV4-2 | CASSQGTSGPEETQYF | TGTGCCAGCAGCCAGGGGACTAGCGGCCCTGAAGAGACCCAGTACTTC
. | TRBJ2-1 | . | TRBV9 | CASSAGGGQNEQFF | TGTGCCAGCAGCGCGGGGGGCGGGCAGAATGAGCAGTTCTTC
. | TRBJ1-1 | . | TRBV5-6 | CASSLGVGGRNTEAFF | TGTGCCAGCAGCCTCGGGGTTGGGGGCCGTAACACTGAAGCTTTCTTT
. | TRBJ1-1 | . | TRBV5-1 | CASSLAPDLRIPGTEAFF | TGCGCCAGCAGCTTGGCGCCTGACCTCCGGATCCCAGGGACTGAAGCTTTCTTT
. | TRBJ1-6 | . | TRBV4-2 | CASSQDGSAHSSYNSPLHF | TGTGCCAGCAGCCAAGACGGGTCGGCGCATAGCTCCTATAATTCACCCCTCCACTTT
. | TRBJ1-1 | . | TRBV9 | CASSVRGMNTEAFF | TGTGCCAGCAGCGTCAGGGGAATGAACACTGAAGCTTTCTTT
. | TRBJ1-1 | TRBD1 | TRBV7-9 | CASNFPGQVENTEAFF | TGTGCCAGCAACTTCCCCGGACAGGTGGAGAACACTGAAGCTTTCTTT
. | TRBJ2-6 | TRBD1 | TRBV6-1 | CASSEAKDRSDNVLTF | TGTGCCAGCAGTGAAGCGAAGGACAGGTCGGACAACGTCCTGACTTTC
. | TRBJ2-7 | . | TRBV2 | CASSVGGDSYEQYF | TGTGCCAGCAGTGTGGGGGGTGACTCCTACGAGCAGTACTTC
. | TRBJ1-2 | . | TRBV28 | CASSFGLQGNYGYTF | TGTGCCAGCAGTTTTGGGCTACAGGGTAACTATGGCTACACCTTC
. | TRBJ1-5 | . | TRBV5-6 | CASSLWQGIDQPQHF | TGTGCCAGCAGCTTGTGGCAGGGAATCGATCAGCCCCAGCATTTT
. | TRBJ1-5 | TRBD1 | TRBV6-1 | CASTRGHNQPQHF | TGTGCCAGCACCAGGGGGCACAATCAGCCCCAGCATTTT
. | TRBJ1-5 | . | TRBV4-1 | CASSQVIGGYEPQHF | TGCGCCAGCAGCCAAGTTATAGGGGGTTATGAGCCCCAGCATTTT
. | TRBJ1-1 | . | TRBV11-2 | CASSSPNQGQKAEAFF | TGTGCCAGCAGCTCGCCGAACCAGGGGCAGAAGGCTGAAGCTTTCTTT
few | TRBJ1-2 | TRBD1 | TRBV4-2 | CASSHNNRGSYGYTF | TGTGCCAGCAGCCATAATAACAGGGGTTCCTATGGCTACACCTTC
. | TRBJ1-2 | . | TRBV6-1 | CASSGHWMDYGYTF | TGTGCCAGCAGTGGACATTGGATGGACTATGGCTACACCTTC
. | TRBJ1-1 | . | TRBV4-1 | CASSQGPNTEAFF | TGCGCCAGCAGCCAAGGGCCGAACACTGAAGCTTTCTTT
. | TRBJ2-1 | TRBD2 | TRBV2 | CASSRVAGALRGNEQFF | TGTGCCAGCAGTCGGGTAGCGGGGGCATTGCGGGGGAATGAGCAGTTCTTC
. | TRBJ2-1 | TRBD1 | TRBV2 | CASRPMPGQGDEQFF | TGTGCCAGCAGACCGATGCCGGGACAGGGTGATGAGCAGTTCTTC
. | TRBJ1-4 | TRBD1 | TRBV5-4 | CASSTDRVTNEKLFF | TGTGCCAGCAGCACGGACAGGGTAACTAATGAAAAACTGTTTTTT
few | TRBJ1-6 | TRBD1 | TRBV4-1 | CASSQERLASSGTGGDNSPLHF | TGCGCCAGCAGCCAGGAGAGGTTGGCGAGTTCGGGGACAGGGGGAGATAATTCACCCCTCCACTTT
. | TRBJ1-1 | . | TRBV7-9 | CASSYRTMNTEAFF | TGTGCCAGCAGCTACAGGACCATGAACACTGAAGCTTTCTTT
. | TRBJ2-1 | TRBD2 | TRBV5-1 | CASSKLAGKDEQFF | TGCGCCAGCTCCAAACTAGCGGGCAAGGATGAGCAGTTCTTC
. | TRBJ1-1 | TRBD1 | TRBV5-1 | CASSAQGADTEAFF | TGCGCCAGCAGCGCACAGGGGGCTGACACTGAAGCTTTCTTT
. | TRBJ1-1 | . | TRBV28 | CASRSGGSTTEAFF | TGTGCCAGCCGTTCTGGGGGGTCGACCACTGAAGCTTTCTTT
. | TRBJ2-2 | . | TRBV2 | CASLRVTRELFF | TGTGCCAGCCTCAGGGTCACCAGGGAGCTGTTTTTT
. | TRBJ1-4 | TRBD1 | TRBV9 | CASSVALGQDEKLFF | TGTGCCAGCAGCGTAGCTTTGGGACAGGATGAAAAACTGTTTTTT
few | TRBJ1-3 | TRBD1 | TRBV5-6 | CASSLGTDGNTIYF | TGTGCCAGCAGCTTAGGGACAGATGGAAACACCATATATTTT
. | TRBJ2-1 | TRBD2 | TRBV5-1 | CASSIAASGAHYNEQFF | TGCGCCAGCAGCATCGCCGCTAGCGGGGCGCACTACAATGAGCAGTTCTTC
. | TRBJ2-1 | . | TRBV7-9 | CASSLADSRNEQFF | TGTGCCAGCAGCTTAGCTGACAGCAGGAATGAGCAGTTCTTC
. | TRBJ2-5 | TRBD2 | TRBV7-9 | CASSLGRLAGGQETQYF | TGTGCCAGCAGCTTAGGTCGACTAGCGGGGGGCCAAGAGACCCAGTACTTC
few | TRBJ1-2 | . | TRBV6-6 | CASSYQDSYGYTF | TGTGCCAGCAGTTACCAGGACAGCTATGGCTACACCTTC
. | TRBJ1-2 | . | TRBV5-1 | CASSSDRDNQRANYGYTF | TGCGCCAGCAGCTCAGACCGGGACAATCAAAGGGCTAACTATGGCTACACCTTC
. | TRBJ1-1 | . | TRBV7-2 | CASRSDKEAFF | TGTGCCAGCAGATCAGACAAAGAAGCTTTCTTT
. | TRBJ2-2 | . | TRBV9 | CASSSQGLLGTGELFF | TGTGCCAGCAGTTCGCAGGGGCTATTGGGCACCGGGGAGCTGTTTTTT
. | TRBJ1-1 | . | TRBV19 | CASSGEVGTEAFF | TGTGCCAGTAGCGGGGAGGTGGGCACTGAAGCTTTCTTT
. | TRBJ2-3 | TRBD1 | TRBV15 | CATSRDANVRGRPDTQYF | TGTGCCACCAGCAGAGATGCCAACGTCAGGGGGCGGCCAGATACGCAGTATTTT
. | TRBJ1-2 | TRBD1 | TRBV25-1 | CASSSPGQNYGYTF | TGTGCCAGCAGCTCGCCGGGACAGAACTATGGCTACACCTTC
. | TRBJ2-1 | . | TRBV5-6 | CASSFTSYNEQFF | TGTGCCAGCAGCTTTACTTCCTACAATGAGCAGTTCTTC
. | TRBJ2-1 | . | TRBV10-3 | CAVFSGRLNEQFF | TGTGCCGTCTTCTCTGGGAGACTCAATGAGCAGTTCTTC
few | TRBJ2-4 | . | TRBV29-1 | CSVGEGDIQYF | TGCAGCGTTGGGGAGGGGGACATTCAGTACTTC
. | TRBJ1-1 | . | TRBV13 | CASGIGTTEAFF | TGTGCCAGCGGTATAGGGACAACTGAAGCTTTCTTT
. | TRBJ1-2 | . | TRBV6-1 | CASAGQNYGYTF | TGTGCCAGTGCAGGGCAGAACTATGGCTACACCTTC
. | TRBJ2-4 | TRBD1 | TRBV7-2 | CASSSRTGGNIQYF | TGTGCCAGCAGTAGCCGGACAGGGGGGAACATTCAGTACTTC